Listed here are 16 T cell receptor beta chains from one sample, sequenced in a study of response to subunit inactivated influenza vaccine. TCRdb fed the RT-PCR reads into MiXCR, producing one record per CDR3 protein. The sample has 500,000 to 750,000 distinct CDR3 sequences; around 15% are singletons. Sequencing was performed on PBMCs from blood, taken 12 days after vaccination. These receptors were taken from a man aged 50-60 years who received an inactivated influenza vaccine.

This clonotype has more than one count but fewer than ten. This chain uses TRBV10-2 with TRBJ2-7; D is uncertain. Looked up from germline, CDR1 is WSHSY and CDR2 is SAAADI. This CDR3 contains 13 residues. Trimming left V 0 bases short and J 4 bases short, with 7 bases between. CDR3 region: CASSESRPYEQYF. CDR3 DNA sequence: TGCGCCAGCAGTGAGTCGAGACCTTACGAGCAGTACTTC.

This clonotype has more than one count but fewer than ten. The chain uses TRBV2 and TRBJ1-2; the D is unclear. The V and J ends lost 0 bases and 2 bases respectively, with 7 bases between them. Germline CDR1 and CDR2: SNHLY and FYNNEI. The CDR3 consists of 14 residues. The CDR3 coding sequence is TGTGCCAGCAGTGAAGCGACCAGGAACTATGGCTACACCTTC. Translated: CASSEATRNYGYTF. Based on the CDR3 plus reference TRBV2 and TRBJ1-2, the full variable domain is EPEVTQTPSHQVTQMGQEVILRCVPISNHLYFYWYRQILGQKVEFLVSFYNNEISEKSEIFDDQFSVERPDGSNFTLKIRSTKLEDSAMYFCASSEATRNYGYTFGSGTRLTVV.

The genes are TRBV5-6 and TRBJ1-2; 10 bases map to TRBD1. The CDR3 runs 13 residues. The V gene's germline CDR1 is SGHDT and CDR2 YYEEEE. V dropped 3 bases and J dropped 8; count of bases not matched to a gene: 4. DNA of the CDR3: TGTGCCAGCAGCTGGGACAGGGGAGGAGGCTACACCTTC. Translating gives CASSWDRGGGYTF.

The sample holds a few counts of this clonotype. This chain connects TRBV15 to TRBJ1-1; weak D call: TRBD1 (5 bases). With 5 bases removed from V and 5 bases from J, the gap between germline ends came to 12 bases. CDR1 and CDR2 from the germline V gene are LNHNV and YYDKDF (reference sequence). The CDR3 length is 13 residues. The CDR3 sequence: CATSRGGETEAFF. The CDR3, as DNA: TGTGCCACCAGCCGGGGGGGTGAGACTGAAGCTTTCTTT. The whole variable domain, filled in from reference TRBV15 and TRBJ1-1, reads DAMVIQNPRYQVTQFGKPVTLSCSQTLNHNVMYWYQQKSSQAPKLLFHYYDKDFNNEADTPDNFQSRRPNTSFCFLDIRSPGLGDTAMYLCATSRGGETEAFFGQGTRLTVV.

The chain combines TRBV4-1 with TRBJ2-2, with a weak D call TRBD1 (6 bases). Trimming shortened V by 8 bases and J by 1 base, and 14 bases separated the two germline ends. The CDR3 is 15 amino acids. The germline CDR1 and CDR2 sequences are MGHRA and YSYEKL. The CDR3 loop is CASRPLGGNTGELFF. Here the CDR3 DNA reads TGCGCCAGCCGACCTCTAGGGGGGAACACCGGGGAGCTGTTTTTT.

The J gene is TRBJ2-1, the V gene TRBV7-2; the match to TRBD2 covers 10 bases. With V trimmed by 1 base and J by 9 bases, 9 bases remained unmatched. CDR1 and CDR2 (germline): SGHTA, FQGNSA. The CDR3 loop spans 16 amino acids. CDR3 residues: CASSLDPLAGAFEQFF. The CDR3 coding sequence is TGTGCCAGCAGCTTAGACCCCCTAGCGGGAGCATTTGAGCAGTTCTTC.

This clonotype has just a few counts. The V and J genes are TRBV6-2 or TRBV6-3 and TRBJ2-7; 12 positions match TRBD2. The length of the CDR3 is 15 residues. Losses at the gene ends were 6 bases for V and 3 bases for J; bases not matched to a gene: 6. Looked up from germline, CDR1 is MNHEY and CDR2 is SVGEGT. CDR3 coding DNA: TGTGCCAGCAGACAGCCTAGCGGGAGGGTCTACGAGCAGTACTTC. This codes for CASRQPSGRVYEQYF.

This sequence joins TRBV20-1 and TRBJ1-1; 7 bases agree with TRBD1. CDR3 length: 15 amino acids. Looked up from germline, CDR1 is DFQATT and CDR2 is SNEGSKA (reference sequence). The J segment lost 0 bases and the V segment lost 8 bases, leaving 12 bases of the junction unmatched. CDR3 residues: CSSSRGDSLNTEAFF. The CDR3 nucleotides are TGCAGTTCATCCAGAGGGGACAGCTTGAACACTGAAGCTTTCTTT.

This clonotype was observed a few times. The chain couples TRBV5-1 to TRBJ2-1; possibly TRBD2 for D (5 bases). Looked up from germline, CDR1 is SGHRS and CDR2 is YFSETQ. V was pared by 4 bases and J by 3 bases, with 14 bases between. CDR3 length: 15 residues. The CDR3 here is CASSASLGGYNEQFF. The CDR3 coding sequence is TGCGCCAGCAGCGCTAGCCTGGGCGGCTACAATGAGCAGTTCTTC.

This rearrangement joins TRBV12-3 or TRBV12-4 to TRBJ2-1; no definite D call. The CDR3 contains 14 residues. V lost 2 bases and J 8 bases, leaving 13 bases between the germline ends. CDR3 bases: TGTGCCAGCAGTTTATATTTTAGCTTCCATGAGCAGTTCTTC. Amino acid sequence: CASSLYFSFHEQFF.

This clonotype was picked up a small number of times. The V gene is TRBV5-6, the J gene TRBJ2-1; 13 positions match TRBD2. V lost 2 bases, J lost 7 bases, and 3 bases stayed unmatched. The CDR3 consists of 15 residues. Germline V gene data show CDR1 as SGHDT and CDR2 as YYEEEE. DNA of the CDR3: TGTGCCAGCAGCTTTCGGACTAGCGGGGGAAATGAGCAGTTCTTC. It codes for CASSFRTSGGNEQFF. Full variable domain (outside the CDR3, taken from reference TRBV5-6 and TRBJ2-1): DAGVTQSPTHLIKTRGQQVTLRCSPKSGHDTVSWYQQALGQGPQFIFQYYEEEERQRGNFPDRFSGHQFPNYSSELNVNALLLGDSALYLCASSFRTSGGNEQFFGPGTRLTVL.

The V gene is TRBV5-1, the J gene TRBJ2-7; D is perhaps TRBD1 or TRBD2 (6 bases each). Per the germline V gene, CDR1 is SGHRS and CDR2 is YFSETQ. V was cut by 1 base and J by 0 bases, with 11 bases left in between. CDR3 size: 15 residues. CDR3: CASSLTGALSYEQYF. The CDR3 coding sequence is TGCGCCAGCAGCTTGACGGGGGCCCTCTCCTACGAGCAGTACTTC. The full variable domain, in which reference TRBV5-1 and TRBJ2-7 provide the parts outside the CDR3, is KAGVTQTPRYLIKTRGQQVTLSCSPISGHRSVSWYQQTPGQGLQFLFEYFSETQRNKGNFPGRFSGRQFSNSRSEMNVSTLELGDSALYLCASSLTGALSYEQYFGPGTRLTVT.

The chain joins TRBV20-1 to TRBJ2-5; D is undetermined. This CDR3 has 13 residues. Trimming stripped 0 bases from V and 5 bases from J, with 10 bases between. Germline values: CDR1 DFQATT, CDR2 SNEGSKA (reference sequence). The CDR3 protein is CSARDLRTETQYF. DNA of the CDR3: TGCAGTGCTAGAGATCTTAGAACGGAGACCCAGTACTTC.

This clonotype has a handful of counts. This sequence joins TRBV7-2 and TRBJ1-6, with 9 bases aligning to TRBD1. CDR1 and CDR2 from the germline V gene are SGHTA and FQGNSA. The CDR3 totals 16 residues. With V trimmed by 5 bases and J by 4 bases, 6 bases remained unmatched. CDR3: CASSLSTGGYNSPLHF. In nucleotides, the CDR3 is TGTGCCAGCAGCCTTTCGACAGGGGGTTATAATTCACCCCTCCACTTT.

This clonotype was counted between two and nine times. In DNA, the CDR3 is TGTGCCAGCAGTTCCACCGCCTGGACTAGCGGGAGCTCCTACAATGAGCAGTTCTTC. Its translation is CASSSTAWTSGSSYNEQFF. V usage is TRBV27 and J usage is TRBJ2-1; 13 bases align to TRBD2. Germline V lookup: CDR1 MNHEY, CDR2 SMNVEV (reference sequence). J lost 0 bases, V lost 4 bases, and 9 bases had no gene match. This CDR3 has 19 residues.

The sample holds a few counts of this clonotype. The chain uses TRBV4-2 and TRBJ1-1, with D unresolved. The CDR3 spans 14 residues. Germline loops: CDR1 LGHNA, CDR2 YNFKEQ. The germline V and J ends were trimmed by 0 bases and 5 bases, with 10 bases remaining between them. The chain's CDR3 is CASSQDRSGTEAFF. The CDR3 DNA follows: TGTGCCAGCAGCCAAGACAGATCTGGAACTGAAGCTTTCTTT.